Below, 8 T cell receptor beta chains from the same sample are listed, as sequenced in a study of shared clonotypes between healthy human individuals. Profiling relied on immunoSEQ multiplex PCR, and the TCRdb table lists in-frame clones only, not all of them. The sample carries over a million clones, more than 75% recorded once. Sequences were obtained from memory CD4+ T cells from PBMCs. Subset defined: CD45RA-negative fraction. These receptors were obtained from a man aged 18 to 29 in good health. Some clones in this sample may be carry-over from other donors' samples.

As DNA, the CDR3 is TGTGCCAGCAGTGGGGGCCCGGGCAGGGCGGATGGCTACACCTTC. It yields the protein CASSGGPGRADGYTF. The rearrangement joins TRBV6-1 to TRBJ1-2; the D gene is possibly TRBD1 (5 bases). The CDR3 is made up of 15 amino acids. CDR1 is MNHNS, CDR2 SASEGT, per germline. Deletions cut 4 bases from V and 6 bases from J, with 18 bases between.

The V gene is TRBV5-1, the J gene TRBJ2-3; TRBD2 aligns across 14 bases. The CDR3 is 17 residues long. V lost 3 bases, J lost 4 bases, and 7 bases stayed unmatched. Germline CDR1 is SGHRS and CDR2 is YFSETQ. The CDR3, as DNA: TGCGCCAGCAGCTCGGGACTAGCGGGAGTAAGTGCAGATACGCAGTATTTT. Its translation: CASSSGLAGVSADTQYF.

V is TRBV4-1 and J is TRBJ2-5; D gene ambiguous. Trimming pared 1 base from V and 1 base from J, leaving 13 bases between. The CDR3 runs to 16 residues. Germline V gene lookup returns CDR1 MGHRA and CDR2 YSYEKL. Written as DNA, the CDR3 is TGCGCCAGCAGCCAAGCCCCGTCCATCCGCCAAGAGACCCAGTACTTC. Its translation is CASSQAPSIRQETQYF.

This chain joins TRBV6-6 and TRBJ2-1; 10 positions match TRBD1. CDR1 MNHNY and CDR2 SVGAGI come from the germline V gene (reference sequence). The CDR3 totals 15 residues. The ends lost 5 bases at V and 7 bases at J; junction bases unmatched: 8. As DNA, the CDR3 is TGTGCCAGCAGTCCAGACAGGGGGCAACGAAATGAGCAGTTCTTC. Amino acids: CASSPDRGQRNEQFF.

This clone was detected once. This chain connects TRBV6-6 to TRBJ2-5; D tentatively reads TRBD1 or TRBD2 (5 bases each). The length of the CDR3 is 12 residues. Deletions cut 2 bases from V and 6 bases from J, with 7 bases between. Germline V CDR1 and CDR2: MNHNY, SVGAGI (reference sequence). The CDR3 spells CASSYGGQTQYF. The CDR3 nucleotides read TGTGCCAGCAGTTACGGGGGTCAGACCCAGTACTTC.

The gene calls are TRBV2 and TRBJ1-3; 10 bases are a match to TRBD1. Germline V gives CDR1 SNHLY, CDR2 FYNNEI. The CDR3 contains 15 residues. Unmatched junction bases numbered 6, after V lost 6 bases and J lost 4 bases. This CDR3 is CASSLDRGRGNTIYF. The CDR3 DNA is TGTGCCAGCAGCCTCGACAGGGGGCGGGGAAACACCATATATTTT. Using reference TRBV2 and TRBJ1-3 for the parts outside the CDR3, the full variable domain is EPEVTQTPSHQVTQMGQEVILRCVPISNHLYFYWYRQILGQKVEFLVSFYNNEISEKSEIFDDQFSVERPDGSNFTLKIRSTKLEDSAMYFCASSLDRGRGNTIYFGEGSWLTVV.

A remark on this clone: Other DNA sequences of this sample code for an identical CDR3. The rearrangement links TRBV18 to TRBJ1-5; 8 bases fit TRBD1. Germline V lookup: CDR1 KGHSH, CDR2 LQKENI. This CDR3 has 14 amino acids. With 4 bases clipped from V and 3 bases from J, the junction kept 2 bases outside the gene matches. In DNA, the CDR3 is TGTGCCAGCTCACAGACAGGGGACAATCAGCCCCAGCATTTT. This sequence encodes CASSQTGDNQPQHF.

This chain links TRBV2 with TRBJ1-2, with D tentatively TRBD1 (5 bases). V lost 4 bases and J lost 8, with 17 bases in between. The CDR3 runs to 14 residues. Germline values: CDR1 SNHLY, CDR2 FYNNEI. CDR3 residues: CASSGPGRARGYTF. The CDR3 DNA sequence: TGTGCCAGCAGTGGGCCGGGCAGGGCGAGGGGCTACACCTTC. The full variable domain, in which reference TRBV2 and TRBJ1-2 provide the parts outside the CDR3, is EPEVTQTPSHQVTQMGQEVILRCVPISNHLYFYWYRQILGQKVEFLVSFYNNEISEKSEIFDDQFSVERPDGSNFTLKIRSTKLEDSAMYFCASSGPGRARGYTFGSGTRLTVV.